The 27 T cell receptor beta chains in this list originate from one sample, sequenced in a study of T-cell reconstitution after alpha-beta-depleted transplantation in children. A library of TCRbeta sequences, prepared with unique molecular identifiers, was generated. TCRdb analysed the PCR reads with MiXCR anew, one entry per CDR3 protein. The data contain hundreds of thousands of distinct CDR3 sequences, 16% of them seen just once; the ten biggest clones take up 1.1%. The material was PBMCs from the stem cell graft donor, obtained from the stem cell graft. The source is a human donor who donated a stem cell graft to a child with acute myeloid leukemia.

This clonotype was counted many times. This chain joins TRBV5-6 and TRBJ1-1, with D tentatively TRBD1 (6 bases). This CDR3 comprises 12 residues. Germline-derived CDR1 and CDR2 are SGHDT and YYEEEE. Trimming removed 2 bases from V and 10 bases from J, with 12 bases in between. The CDR3 region has the DNA TGTGCCAGCAGCTTTTCAGGGGTAGGAGCTTTCTTT. It translates to CASSFSGVGAFF.

The V and J genes are TRBV20-1 and TRBJ1-2; tentatively, D is TRBD1 (5 bases). This CDR3 spans 14 amino acids. Trimming took 1 base from V and 3 from J, leaving 12 bases between them. CDR1 is DFQATT, CDR2 SNEGSKA, per germline (reference sequence). CDR3 in amino acids: CSARVGGFDYGYTF. The CDR3 region has the DNA TGCAGTGCTAGAGTTGGGGGATTCGACTATGGCTACACCTTC.

This chain links TRBV6-1 with TRBJ2-2; 7 nucleotides match TRBD2. Trimming removed 3 bases from V and 4 bases from J; junction bases left unmatched: 8. The CDR3 has 16 residues. CDR1 and CDR2 from the germline V gene are MNHNS and SASEGT. The CDR3 DNA reads TGTGCCAGCAGTGATTGGGAGGGACTACTCACCGGGGAGCTGTTTTTT. Translating it yields CASSDWEGLLTGELFF.

This chain uses TRBV4-2 with TRBJ2-1, with 7 bases lining up with TRBD1. From germline, CDR1 is LGHNA and CDR2 YNFKEQ. The length of the CDR3 is 15 residues. J lost 4 bases, V lost 3 bases, and 6 bases had no gene match. This CDR3 is CASSQGDSYYNEQFF. The CDR3 bases are TGTGCCAGCAGCCAGGGGGACAGTTATTACAATGAGCAGTTCTTC.

This clonotype was recorded at least ten times. V gene TRBV29-1 combines with J gene TRBJ2-3, with TRBD2 matching 9 bases. Germline V gene sequence: CDR1 SQVTM, CDR2 ANQGSEA. The CDR3 covers 16 residues. V dropped 8 bases and J dropped 2; count of bases not matched to a gene: 14. This chain's CDR3 is CSIRSGGPGLTDTQYF. CDR3 bases: TGCAGCATTCGCAGCGGGGGGCCCGGCCTCACAGATACGCAGTATTTT.

This clonotype was seen just once. The chain recombines TRBV20-1 with TRBJ2-1, with a tentative D call TRBD1 (6 bases). Germline CDR1 and CDR2: DFQATT and SNEGSKA (reference sequence). The CDR3 length is 13 residues. V was trimmed by 7 bases and J by 6 bases, leaving 16 bases between them. The CDR3 bases are TGCAGTGTTTCAGGGGCGTGTGGCAATGAGCAGTTCTTC. It translates to CSVSGACGNEQFF.

The sample holds many counts of this clonotype. The chain recombines TRBV25-1 with TRBJ1-2; possible D gene TRBD1, 5 bases. Looked up from germline, CDR1 is MGHDK and CDR2 is SYGVNS. Trimming cost V 4 bases and J 4 bases, with 10 bases left between them. The CDR3 totals 13 residues. The DNA for the CDR3 is TGTGCCAGCAGTGGGGGGTTTAGCTATGGCTACACCTTC. This gives the protein CASSGGFSYGYTF.

Worth noting for this clonotype: This clone may be a read error of a much larger clone one base away. The chain is built from TRBV20-1 and TRBJ2-5; either TRBD1 or TRBD2 may supply D (5 bases each). Germline-derived CDR1 and CDR2 are DFQATT and SNEGSKA (reference sequence). This CDR3 spans 14 amino acids. In DNA, the CDR3 is TGCAGTGCTTCCGGCCAGGGACGAGGAGAGACCAAGTACTTC. It specifies CSASGQGRGETKYF.

This clonotype was recorded many times. This chain links TRBV20-1 with TRBJ2-3; a weak D match, TRBD1 (6 bases). Germline V lookup: CDR1 DFQATT, CDR2 SNEGSKA (reference sequence). Trimming pared 6 bases from V and 11 bases from J, leaving 12 bases between. The CDR3 runs 10 residues. This CDR3 reads CSASGQGQYF. The CDR3 region has the DNA TGCAGTGCATCGGGACAAGGGCAGTATTTT.

This clonotype occurred many times. The chain uses TRBV15 and TRBJ1-1; D is uncertain. The CDR3 spans 15 residues. Trimming took 0 bases from V and 0 from J, leaving 8 bases between them. The germline gives CDR1 LNHNV, CDR2 YYDKDF (reference sequence). The CDR3 bases are TGTGCCACCAGCAGAGACCCCATCATGAACACTGAAGCTTTCTTT. Translating it yields CATSRDPIMNTEAFF.

There are many counts of this clonotype. The chain employs TRBV5-6 and TRBJ1-1; TRBD1 agrees at 11 bases. After removal of 3 bases from V and 4 bases from J, the junction contained 8 bases not matched to a gene. This CDR3 contains 16 residues. CDR1 and CDR2 (germline): SGHDT, YYEEEE. DNA of the CDR3: TGTGCCAGCAGCTCCCCCGGGACAGGGGGGAGCACTGAAGCTTTCTTT. Translating it yields CASSSPGTGGSTEAFF.

This clonotype was counted at least ten times. This CDR3 reads CSAIGQGRETQYF. The CDR3 coding sequence is TGCAGTGCTATTGGACAGGGAAGGGAGACCCAGTACTTC. This sequence joins TRBV20-1 and TRBJ2-5; TRBD1 agrees at 8 bases. The CDR3 has 13 amino acids. In germline, CDR1 is DFQATT, CDR2 SNEGSKA (reference sequence). Losses at the gene ends were 4 bases for V and 5 bases for J; bases not matched to a gene: 6.

The chain carries TRBV12-3 or TRBV12-4 and TRBJ1-1; perhaps TRBD1 as D (6 bases). Trimming took 7 bases from V and 6 from J, leaving 24 bases between them. The CDR3 spans 16 residues. This CDR3 reads CASTRRGGLYKPEAFF. CDR3 DNA sequence: TGTGCCAGCACCCGGAGGGGGGGCCTGTACAAGCCTGAAGCTTTCTTT.

The V call is TRBV7-7, the J call TRBJ2-6, with a tentative D call TRBD1 (6 bases). The V end was cut by 5 bases, the J end by 0 bases, with 17 bases between. Germline-derived CDR1 and CDR2 are SSHAT and FNYEAQ (reference sequence). The CDR3 has 18 amino acids. The DNA of the CDR3 is TGTGCCAGCAGCCCCTCGACAGGAGCCAGCTCTGGGGCCAACGTCCTGACTTTC. Its translation: CASSPSTGASSGANVLTF.

Regarding this clonotype: A read error may explain this, as a much larger clone is one base away. V usage is TRBV20-1 and J usage is TRBJ1-5, with 7 bases lining up with TRBD1. The length of the CDR3 is 15 residues. Germline V lookup: CDR1 DFQATT, CDR2 SNEGSKA (reference sequence). V shed 7 bases and J 3 bases; nucleotides not matched to a gene: 12. The CDR3 loop is CSVEEGAQYNQPQHF. CDR3 coding DNA: TGCAGTGTCGAGGAGGGGGCCCAATACAATCAGCCCCAGCATTTT.

With regard to this clonotype: This could be a read error, since a much larger clone is one nucleotide away. The chain couples TRBV6-4 to TRBJ2-3, with a weak D call TRBD2 (5 bases). The CDR3 is 14 residues long. Germline V gene sequence: CDR1 MRHNA, CDR2 SNTAGT. The CDR3 DNA reads as TGTGCCATCAGTGAGGCGGGTAGGGCAGATACGCAGTATTTT. Translation: CAISEAGRADTQYF.

This chain links TRBV29-1 with TRBJ2-1; the match to TRBD1 covers 7 bases. Germline trimming cut 2 bases from V and 8 bases from J; bases unmatched to any gene: 6. The CDR3 sequence is 13 residues long. Germline values: CDR1 SQVTM, CDR2 ANQGSEA. CDR3 DNA sequence: TGCAGCGTTGAAAGCCCGACAGGGCATGAGCAGTTCTTC. Translated, it gives CSVESPTGHEQFF.

The rearrangement uses TRBV12-3 or TRBV12-4 and TRBJ2-7, with 11 bases identical to TRBD2. With V trimmed by 5 bases and J by 2 bases, 2 bases remained unmatched. The CDR3 is 14 amino acids. CDR3 nucleotides: TGTGCCAGCAGTAGACTAGCGGGGACCTACGAGCAGTACTTC. It codes for CASSRLAGTYEQYF.

The chain combines TRBV7-2 with TRBJ2-1, with D possibly TRBD1 on 6 matching bases. The germline V and J ends were trimmed by 7 bases and 7 bases, with 17 bases remaining between them. CDR3 length: 14 amino acids. Germline V CDR1 and CDR2: SGHTA, FQGNSA. This chain's CDR3 is CASTLNPRGNEQFF. The CDR3 DNA reads TGTGCCAGCACCCTGAACCCAAGGGGGAATGAGCAGTTCTTC.

Many counts were recorded for this clonotype. CDR3 sequence (DNA): TGTGCCAGCAGTTTATCGGCCAGCTACAATGAGCAGTTCTTC. Translating gives CASSLSASYNEQFF. The chain carries TRBV27 and TRBJ2-1; D ambiguous. V lost 0 bases, J lost 3 bases, and 6 bases lay in between. Germline lookup yields CDR1 MNHEY and CDR2 SMNVEV (reference sequence). This CDR3 is built from 14 residues.

The rearrangement joins TRBV4-3 to TRBJ1-1; D gene ambiguous. V gave up 1 base and J gave up 1 base, with 7 bases separating them. Germline V gene lookup returns CDR1 LGHNA and CDR2 YSLEER. CDR3 length: 14 residues. CDR3 amino acids: CASSQVRQNTEAFF. CDR3 sequence (DNA): TGCGCCAGCAGCCAAGTGAGACAGAACACTGAAGCTTTCTTT.

The V call is TRBV28, the J call TRBJ2-4; tentatively, D is TRBD2 (5 bases). The germline gives CDR1 MDHEN, CDR2 SYDVKM. The CDR3 has 16 residues. Trimming cost V 1 base and J 0 bases, with 10 bases left between them. Here the CDR3 reads CASSLYGGGAKNIQYF. The CDR3 nucleotides read TGTGCCAGCAGTTTATACGGTGGAGGAGCCAAAAACATTCAGTACTTC.

This clonotype has a count of ten or more. CDR3 sequence: CASSVDSREQFF. The CDR3 DNA is TGTGCCAGCAGCGTGGACAGTAGGGAGCAGTTCTTC. The rearrangement joins TRBV9 to TRBJ2-1; a possible D gene is TRBD1 (6 bases). CDR3 size: 12 residues. V lost 2 bases to trimming and J lost 10 bases, with 10 bases between them. Germline V CDR1 and CDR2: SGDLS, YYNGEE.

This clonotype was detected ten times or more. An end of the junction does not agree with germline; a read error may underlie this. This chain connects TRBV20-1 to TRBJ2-7, with a possible D match to TRBD1 (6 bases). This CDR3 has 13 residues. Germline CDR1 DFQATT, CDR2 SNEGSKA (reference sequence). CDR3 sequence reads: CSADRQDSHEQYF. CDR3 nucleotide sequence: TGCAGTGCTGACCGACAGGACTCCCACGAGCAGTACTTC.

There are many counts of this clonotype. This chain connects TRBV7-3 to TRBJ2-1; possibly TRBD1 for D (5 bases). The germline V and J ends were trimmed by 5 bases and 2 bases, with 16 bases remaining between them. The CDR3 is 16 residues long. Germline lookup yields CDR1 SGHTA and CDR2 FQGTGA. The CDR3: CASSPDTFSPYNEQFF. In nucleotides, the CDR3 is TGTGCCAGCAGCCCGGACACTTTCTCGCCCTACAATGAGCAGTTCTTC.

The DNA of the CDR3 is TGTGCCAGCAGTTTGGACAGTTCTAGCACAGATACGCAGTATTTT. It codes for CASSLDSSSTDTQYF. This chain uses TRBV7-3 with TRBJ2-3; tentatively, D is TRBD1 (6 bases). CDR1 is SGHTA, CDR2 FQGTGA, per germline. There are 15 residues in the CDR3. With 6 bases removed from V and 0 bases from J, the gap between germline ends came to 13 bases.

This clonotype was found once. The chain combines TRBV2 with TRBJ2-3; perhaps D is TRBD1 or TRBD2 (5 bases each). CDR1 SNHLY and CDR2 FYNNEI come from the germline V gene. Between the trimmed V and J ends, which lost 8 bases and 4 bases, there was a span of 13 bases. The CDR3 consists of 13 residues. The CDR3 DNA is TGTGCCAGCCAGTTCAGGGAGTCAGATACGCAGTATTTT. Its protein is CASQFRESDTQYF.